This T cell receptor beta chain was obtained from a study of T cell changes during pregnancy in multiple sclerosis. The CDR3 has 14 amino acids. Germline loops: CDR1 GTSNPN, CDR2 SVGIG (reference sequence). Trimming took 1 base from V and 7 from J; bases not matched to a gene: 6. Profiling relied on immunoSEQ multiplex PCR, and the TCRdb table lists in-frame clones only, not all of them. The sample has roughly 40,000 clones; 84% are singletons. The sample in question was CD4+ T cells from peripheral blood mononuclear cells, obtained before pregnancy. V is TRBV30 and J is TRBJ1-5; TRBD1 matches at 8 bases. This receptor was taken from a female donor with multiple sclerosis, enrolled in a pregnancy study. CDR3 sequence (DNA): TGTGCCTGGAGTGGGACAGGGAGGGGGCAGCCCCAGCATTTT. Protein: CAWSGTGRGQPQHF.